Listed below are T cell receptor beta chains from one sample, sequenced in a study of cytomegalovirus exposure and HLA in healthy donors. Measured with immunoSEQ multiplex PCR; TCRdb has only the in-frame clones, and not every one. The sample includes fewer than 30,000 clones, 62% seen only once; the top ten take more than 40%. The sequencing input was PBMCs. These TCRs come from a male donor in good health and CMV-seropositive. Both conserved end residues are part of each CDR3. The D gene is left open where the match is weak. Part of the rows lack a size; the others show once, few, many or a class for expanded clones.

size | D | J | V | DNA | CDR3
- | TRBD1 | TRBJ2-3 | TRBV12-5 | TGTGCTAGTGGTTTGGGAGGCCCCGGGACAGGGGGCCCAGATACGCAGTATTTT | CASGLGGPGTGGPDTQYF
few | - | TRBJ1-2 | TRBV11-2 | TGTGCCAGCAGCCTACAGGGATCCACTTATGGCTACACCTTC | CASSLQGSTYGYTF
few | - | TRBJ1-5 | TRBV5-4 | TGTGCCAGCAGCTTGTCAGGGGATCCTAATCAGCCCCAGCATTTT | CASSLSGDPNQPQHF
- | TRBD2 | TRBJ2-2 | TRBV9 | TGTGCCAGCAGCGTAAGGACTAGCGGAAACACCGGGGAGCTGTTTTTT | CASSVRTSGNTGELFF
few | TRBD1 | TRBJ2-5 | TRBV27 | TGTGCCAGCAGTCCCCGGACAGGCCAAGAGACCCAGTACTTC | CASSPRTGQETQYF
- | - | TRBJ2-7 | TRBV6-6 | TGTGCCAGCAGTTATGCGGAGGCGAGCTCCTACGAGCAGTACTTC | CASSYAEASSYEQYF
few | TRBD2 | TRBJ2-7 | TRBV2 | TGTGCCAGCAGTGAGGTAGCGGGGCGAAACGAGCAGTACTTC | CASSEVAGRNEQYF
once | TRBD1 | TRBJ2-7 | TRBV7-2 | TGTGCCAGCAGCTTGGAACAGGGGCGATCCTACGAGCAGTACTTC | CASSLEQGRSYEQYF
- | TRBD2 | TRBJ2-3 | TRBV11-2 | TGTGCCAGCAGCTTCGCTAGCGGCATCAATACGCAGTATTTT | CASSFASGINTQYF
- | TRBD2 | TRBJ2-7 | TRBV5-1 | TGCGCCAGCAGCTTCGAGGAGGCTAGCGGTGTGCAGTACTTC | CASSFEEASGVQYF
- | - | TRBJ2-1 | TRBV16 | TGTGCCAGCAGCCAATCGGGCGGGTTAGCGATAGTTAACAATGAGCAGTTCTTC | CASSQSGGLAIVNNEQFF
- | TRBD1 | TRBJ1-4 | TRBV27 | TGTGCCAGCAGTGTCCGACAGGGGGCAGGAGAAAAACTGTTTTTT | CASSVRQGAGEKLFF
- | - | TRBJ2-2 | TRBV12-2 | TGTGCAAGTCGCTCCCCGGTCGGCGGTCTGAACACCGGGGAGCTGTTTTTT | CASRSPVGGLNTGELFF
- | TRBD2 | TRBJ2-7 | TRBV28 | TGTGCCAGCAGTTTAGCGGGAGGCCTCTACGAGCAGTACTTC | CASSLAGGLYEQYF
- | - | TRBJ2-7 | TRBV10-2 | TGCGCCAGCAGTGAGTGGCAGGGGATCTACGAGCAGTACTTC | CASSEWQGIYEQYF
- | - | TRBJ1-1 | TRBV29-1 | TGCAGCGTCAGCCAGGGTCGAGCTTTCTTT | CSVSQGRAFF
- | - | TRBJ1-4 | TRBV28 | TGTGCCAGCAGTTTACAGGGCAGAAGTGAAAAACTGTTTTTT | CASSLQGRSEKLFF
- | - | TRBJ2-7 | TRBV9 | TGTGCCAGCAGCGTAGGGCAGGGTAACGAGCAGTACTTC | CASSVGQGNEQYF
- | - | TRBJ1-4 | TRBV30 | TGTGCCTGGAGCAGGGGAGAAAAACTGTTTTTT | CAWSRGEKLFF
- | - | TRBJ2-5 | TRBV21-1 | TGTGCCAGCAGCAAAGAGTACGTTAGAGGGAGGCAAGAGACCCAGTACTTC | CASSKEYVRGRQETQYF
- | - | TRBJ1-2 | TRBV19 | TGTGCCAGTAGTCACAGCTATGGCTACACCTTC | CASSHSYGYTF
- | - | TRBJ2-7 | TRBV5-8 | TGTGCCAGCAGCTTGGTTTCCGCGGGCGCCTACGAGCAGTACTTC | CASSLVSAGAYEQYF